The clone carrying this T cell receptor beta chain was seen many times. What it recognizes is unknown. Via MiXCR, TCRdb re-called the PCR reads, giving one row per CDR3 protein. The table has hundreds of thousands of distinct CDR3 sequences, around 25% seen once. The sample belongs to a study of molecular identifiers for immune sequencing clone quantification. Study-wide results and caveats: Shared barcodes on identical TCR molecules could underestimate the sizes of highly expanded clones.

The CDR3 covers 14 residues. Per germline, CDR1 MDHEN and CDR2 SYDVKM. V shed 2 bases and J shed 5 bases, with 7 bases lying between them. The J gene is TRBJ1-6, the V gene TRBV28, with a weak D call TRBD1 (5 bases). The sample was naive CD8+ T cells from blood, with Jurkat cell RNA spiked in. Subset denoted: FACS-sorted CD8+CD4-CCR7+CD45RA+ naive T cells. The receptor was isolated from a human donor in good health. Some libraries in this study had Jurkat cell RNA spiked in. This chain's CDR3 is CASSLLQDNSPLHF. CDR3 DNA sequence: TGTGCCAGCAGTTTACTACAGGATAATTCACCCCTCCACTTT. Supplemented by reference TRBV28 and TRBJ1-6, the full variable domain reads DVKVTQSSRYLVKRTGEKVFLECVQDMDHENMFWYRQDPGLGLRLIYFSYDVKMKEKGDIPEGYSVSREKKERFSLILESASTNQTSMYLCASSLLQDNSPLHFGNGTRLTVT.